These 30 T cell receptor beta chains share one sample of origin, sequenced in a study of blood T cell repertoires in COVID-19 (dated by TCRdb to the early 2020s). The library was obtained by the immunoSEQ multiplex PCR assay. The source is immuneACCESS, and TCRdb retained only in-frame sequences with V and J called. Part of the clones is not carried over; for the studies checked, unresolved V genes explain less than half of this, and the remainder is unexplained. The sample contains 140,000 to 150,000 clones, over 65% of them found a single time. Roughly 15% of the sample is held by the ten biggest clonotypes. Sequencing was done on a sample of peripheral blood. The receptor source for this set is a man in his forties or fifties with acute or convalescent COVID-19.

The gene calls are TRBV2 and TRBJ1-6; possibly TRBD1 for D (6 bases). Trimming pared 5 bases from V and 8 bases from J, leaving 10 bases between. The CDR3 runs to 13 residues. The germline V gene encodes CDR1 SNHLY and CDR2 FYNNEI. The CDR3 sequence: CASSLSGDSPLHF. Here the CDR3 DNA reads TGTGCCAGCAGTTTGTCAGGGGATTCACCCCTCCACTTT. The full variable domain, rest sourced from reference TRBV2 and TRBJ1-6, is EPEVTQTPSHQVTQMGQEVILRCVPISNHLYFYWYRQILGQKVEFLVSFYNNEISEKSEIFDDQFSVERPDGSNFTLKIRSTKLEDSAMYFCASSLSGDSPLHFGNGTRLTVT.

The chain uses TRBV9 and TRBJ2-2; 7 bases are a match to TRBD1. Germline V gene lookup returns CDR1 SGDLS and CDR2 YYNGEE. The V gene end was trimmed by 0 bases and the J gene end by 7 bases; junction bases not matched to a gene: 9. The CDR3 sequence is 16 residues long. The CDR3 sequence is CASSVGDRDGVGELFF. CDR3 sequence (DNA): TGTGCCAGCAGCGTAGGTGACAGGGATGGGGTCGGGGAGCTGTTTTTT.

The chain is built from TRBV30 and TRBJ1-1; tentatively, D is TRBD1 (5 bases). V was pared by 5 bases and J by 5 bases, with 12 bases between. This CDR3 contains 12 residues. Germline V CDR1 and CDR2: GTSNPN, SVGIG (reference sequence). The CDR3 nucleotides are TGTGCCTGGCGTCAGGGTGTGACTGAAGCTTTCTTT. Protein: CAWRQGVTEAFF.

This sequence joins TRBV5-6 and TRBJ1-1; 7 bases align to TRBD1. J gave up 4 bases and V 4 bases, and 10 bases lay outside the gene matches. The CDR3 runs 15 residues. The germline V gene encodes CDR1 SGHDT and CDR2 YYEEEE. CDR3 coding DNA: TGTGCCAGCAGCCGACGACAGGGACCGGGCACTGAAGCTTTCTTT. This sequence encodes CASSRRQGPGTEAFF.

The chain has TRBV30 and TRBJ1-6; 7 nucleotides line up with TRBD1. V lost 3 bases and J lost 1; bases outside the gene matches: 0. The CDR3 has 14 amino acids. Germline CDR1 and CDR2: GTSNPN and SVGIG (reference sequence). The CDR3 nucleotides are TGTGCCTGGAGACAGGGGTCCTATAATTCACCCCTCCACTTT. It codes for CAWRQGSYNSPLHF.

The chain has TRBV6-5 and TRBJ1-3; D not resolved. Germline values: CDR1 MNHEY, CDR2 SVGAGI. This CDR3 region has 11 residues. Between the trimmed V and J ends, which lost 6 bases and 4 bases, there was a span of 4 bases. CDR3 loop: CASRQGNTIYF. The CDR3 region has the DNA TGTGCCAGCAGACAGGGAAACACCATATATTTT.

On this clone itself: The same CDR3 also results from other DNA sequences found in this sample. V usage is TRBV29-1 and J usage is TRBJ2-3; D possibly corresponds to TRBD1 (6 bases). V was shortened by 0 bases and J by 0 bases, with 10 bases between the two germline ends. CDR3 size: 15 residues. In germline, CDR1 is SQVTM, CDR2 ANQGSEA. CDR3 sequence reads: CSVEDPRGSTDTQYF. The CDR3 DNA sequence: TGCAGCGTTGAAGACCCCAGGGGAAGCACAGATACGCAGTATTTT.

A single count supports this clone. The rearrangement joins TRBV7-8 to TRBJ2-3; 10 bases line up with TRBD1. Germline-derived CDR1 and CDR2 are SGHVS and FQNEAQ. CDR3 length: 12 amino acids. V lost 5 bases, J lost 15 bases, and 8 bases stayed unmatched. CDR3: CASSPFDRGQYF. The CDR3 coding sequence is TGTGCCAGCAGCCCCTTTGACAGGGGGCAATATTTT.

V usage is TRBV10-3 and J usage is TRBJ1-1; 7 bases are a match to TRBD1. CDR1 is ENHRY, CDR2 SYGVKD, per germline. CDR3 length equals 15 residues. Losses at the gene ends were 2 bases for V and 2 bases for J; bases not matched to a gene: 5. The CDR3 loop reads CAISEGGQRNTEAFF. The CDR3 nucleotides read TGTGCCATCAGTGAGGGGGGACAGAGAAACACTGAAGCTTTCTTT.

The CDR3 bases are TGTGCCAGCAGTTCCGGGACTAGGCCTTACAATGAGCAGTTCTTC. It is translated as CASSSGTRPYNEQFF. The genes are TRBV6-6 and TRBJ2-1; 8 bases align to TRBD2. The CDR3 has 15 amino acids. V gave up 4 bases and J gave up 4 bases; unmatched junction bases: 6. CDR1 is MNHNY, CDR2 SVGAGI, per germline (reference sequence).

The V call is TRBV5-1, the J call TRBJ1-6; D perhaps matches TRBD1 (6 bases). This CDR3 has 16 amino acids. Trimming left V 0 bases short and J 10 bases short, with 17 bases between. Germline V gene data show CDR1 as SGHRS and CDR2 as YFSETQ. The CDR3 region is CASSLGPAGEGSPLHF. CDR3 sequence (DNA): TGCGCCAGCAGCTTGGGACCGGCAGGGGAAGGATCACCCCTCCACTTT.

V usage is TRBV4-1 and J usage is TRBJ1-2, with a weak D call TRBD1 (5 bases). From germline, CDR1 is MGHRA and CDR2 YSYEKL. CDR3 length equals 15 residues. V was cut by 1 base and J by 1 base, with 10 bases left in between. CDR3 in amino acids: CASSQVGADNYGYTF. DNA of the CDR3: TGCGCCAGCAGCCAAGTAGGGGCGGATAACTATGGCTACACCTTC.

The V call is TRBV4-1, the J call TRBJ2-1; D not certain. This CDR3 has 16 amino acids. Trimming left V 0 bases short and J 7 bases short, with 16 bases between. Germline CDR1 MGHRA, CDR2 YSYEKL. DNA of the CDR3: TGCGCCAGCAGCCAAGATCGAGGTCGAAGTGAGAATGAGCAGTTCTTC. Amino acid sequence: CASSQDRGRSENEQFF.

The chain combines TRBV18 with TRBJ1-2; 10 bases are shared with TRBD1. The CDR3 sequence is 15 residues long. CDR1 and CDR2 from the germline V gene are KGHSH and LQKENI. Trimming took 1 base from V and 9 from J; bases not matched to a gene: 8. CDR3 nucleotide sequence: TGTGCCAGCTCACCACTTACCGGGACAGGGGTGAGCTACACCTTC. Its translation: CASSPLTGTGVSYTF. The full variable domain, in which reference TRBV18 and TRBJ1-2 provide the parts outside the CDR3, is NAGVMQNPRHLVRRRGQEARLRCSPMKGHSHVYWYRQLPEEGLKFMVYLQKENIIDESGMPKERFSAEFPKEGPSILRIQQVVRGDSAAYFCASSPLTGTGVSYTFGSGTRLTVV.

This chain connects TRBV21-1 to TRBJ2-3; TRBD2 reflects the table's D call only, with no check against the DNA. TRBV21-1 is a pseudogene. This CDR3 comprises 12 residues. This CDR3 is CASNSSTDTQYF. The DNA of the CDR3 is TGTGCCAGCAATAGTAGCACAGATACGCAGTATTTT.

This chain uses TRBV29-1 with TRBJ2-3; 10 nucleotides agree with TRBD2. V gave up 6 bases and J gave up 2 bases; unmatched junction bases: 5. The germline gives CDR1 SQVTM, CDR2 ANQGSEA. The CDR3 runs 14 residues. The CDR3 protein is CSVVAGGFTDTQYF. CDR3 in DNA: TGCAGCGTCGTAGCGGGGGGCTTCACAGATACGCAGTATTTT.

This chain joins TRBV6-4 and TRBJ1-1; 8 bases are a match to TRBD1. Trimming at V came to 6 bases and at J to 1 base, leaving 10 bases not matched to a gene. The CDR3 is 16 amino acids. CDR1 and CDR2 from the germline V gene are MRHNA and SNTAGT. CDR3 residues: CASRRTGLDGNTEAFF. CDR3 nucleotide sequence: TGTGCCAGCAGGAGGACAGGGCTAGATGGGAACACTGAAGCTTTCTTT.

The CDR3 region is CASSPSYEQYF. The CDR3 bases are TGTGCCAGCAGCCCCAGCTACGAGCAGTACTTC. The genes are TRBV7-8 and TRBJ2-7; D is uncertain. The CDR3 is made up of 11 amino acids. Germline CDR1 reads SGHVS; CDR2 reads FQNEAQ. The V gene lost 5 bases and the J gene lost 3 bases, with 5 bases spanning the gap.

The chain employs TRBV5-1 and TRBJ2-5; no reliable D call. The CDR3 has 15 amino acids. In germline, CDR1 is SGHRS, CDR2 YFSETQ. Trimming removed 0 bases at V and 5 bases at J, with 14 bases between. The CDR3 DNA is TGCGCCAGCAGCTTGGCCGCCAGCCCCGGGGAGACCCAGTACTTC. Its protein product is CASSLAASPGETQYF.

The chain recombines TRBV27 with TRBJ2-7; TRBD1 matches at 9 bases. Germline-derived CDR1 and CDR2 are MNHEY and SMNVEV (reference sequence). V was clipped by 0 bases and J by 3 bases; unmatched bases: 3. The CDR3 is 15 amino acids. The CDR3 region is CASSLSGTGYYEQYF. CDR3 DNA: TGTGCCAGCAGTTTATCGGGGACAGGGTACTACGAGCAGTACTTC.

This chain links TRBV30 with TRBJ1-1, with 7 bases aligning to TRBD1. V lost 0 bases, J lost 10 bases, and 5 bases stayed unmatched. Germline CDR1 reads GTSNPN; CDR2 reads SVGIG (reference sequence). The CDR3 spans 12 residues. DNA for the CDR3: TGTGCCTGGAGTGTCCAGACAGGGAGAGCTTTCTTT. Amino acid sequence: CAWSVQTGRAFF.

V usage is TRBV6-1 and J usage is TRBJ1-2; 7 nucleotides match TRBD1. The CDR3 covers 11 residues. V was pared by 2 bases and J by 11 bases, with 2 bases of the junction left unmatched. The V gene's germline CDR1 is MNHNS and CDR2 SASEGT. CDR3 DNA sequence: TGTGCCAGCAGTGAAATGGGACAGTACACCTTC. This translates into CASSEMGQYTF.

This chain uses TRBV28 with TRBJ1-5; 10 bases agree with TRBD1. CDR1 is MDHEN, CDR2 SYDVKM, per germline. Trimming removed 6 bases from V and 4 bases from J; junction bases left unmatched: 3. This CDR3 contains 14 residues. CDR3 nucleotides: TGTGCCAGCAGACGGGACAGGGGAAATCAGCCCCAGCATTTT. This gives the protein CASRRDRGNQPQHF.

The chain has TRBV14 and TRBJ1-1; unclear D gene. The germline gives CDR1 SGHDN, CDR2 FVKESK. CDR3 size: 12 residues. V was pared by 0 bases and J by 7 bases, with 6 bases between. This CDR3 reads CASSQESGEAFF. The CDR3 DNA reads as TGTGCCAGCAGCCAAGAGTCAGGTGAAGCTTTCTTT.

The V gene is TRBV2, the J gene TRBJ1-2; tentative D call: TRBD1 (5 bases). Germline CDR1 reads SNHLY; CDR2 reads FYNNEI. This CDR3 has 19 amino acids. Trimming pared 4 bases from V and 0 bases from J, leaving 24 bases between. The CDR3 region has the DNA TGTGCCAGCAGTGGTTTAAGGGACTCCAAAATCTATACTAACTATGGCTACACCTTC. Translated: CASSGLRDSKIYTNYGYTF.

The chain carries TRBV10-3 and TRBJ2-1; 10 nucleotides match TRBD1. The germline V gene has CDR1 ENHRY and CDR2 SYGVKD. CDR3 size: 19 residues. Trimming at V came to 1 base and at J to 6 bases, leaving 15 bases not matched to a gene. CDR3 sequence reads: CAISEWRGSGTGDLNEQFF. CDR3 nucleotide sequence: TGTGCCATCAGTGAGTGGCGCGGGTCCGGGACAGGGGATCTCAATGAGCAGTTCTTC.

V and J are TRBV3-1 (or the pseudogene TRBV3-2) and TRBJ1-1; D call uncertain. In germline, CDR1 is LGHDT, CDR2 YNNKEL (reference sequence). Trimming took 2 bases from V and 4 from J, leaving 14 bases between them. The length of the CDR3 is 15 residues. The CDR3 DNA reads as TGTGCCAGCAGCCAAAGGCGAGGGATTAGCACTGAAGCTTTCTTT. Encoded protein: CASSQRRGISTEAFF.

J is TRBJ2-1 and V is TRBV27; the D gene is possibly TRBD1 (6 bases). The CDR3 runs to 15 residues. V lost 6 bases to trimming and J lost 7 bases, with 19 bases between them. Germline loops: CDR1 MNHEY, CDR2 SMNVEV (reference sequence). CDR3 region: CASSLGAGAGNEQFF. The CDR3 DNA follows: TGTGCCAGCAGCCTAGGAGCAGGGGCCGGGAATGAGCAGTTCTTC.

The chain couples TRBV15 to TRBJ2-1; 8 positions agree with TRBD1. V was clipped by 3 bases and J by 6 bases; unmatched bases: 1. The CDR3 spans 13 residues. Germline lookup yields CDR1 LNHNV and CDR2 YYDKDF (reference sequence). The CDR3 sequence: CATSSTGGNEQFF. CDR3 nucleotides: TGTGCCACCAGCAGTACAGGGGGCAATGAGCAGTTCTTC.

The rearrangement joins TRBV4-1 to TRBJ1-6; unclear D gene. Germline loops: CDR1 MGHRA, CDR2 YSYEKL. The V gene lost 1 base and the J gene lost 0 bases, with 10 bases spanning the gap. This CDR3 is built from 17 residues. The CDR3 spells CASSQGDGSSYNSPLHF. The CDR3 DNA reads TGCGCCAGCAGCCAAGGGGATGGGAGCTCCTATAATTCACCCCTCCACTTT.